This T cell receptor beta chain was recorded in a study of CD4+ T cells in melanoma. Notes on the study in general: CD8+ T cell, macrophage and B cell function reportedly correlated with neoantigen-specific CD4+ T cells.

Note on this clone: Its antigen is still unknown.

Only in-frame clones appear in the TCRdb table, and some are missing; sequencing was by immunoSEQ multiplex PCR. The table has more than 20,000 clones, roughly 87% seen once. There are 13 residues in the CDR3. The V gene lost 4 bases and the J gene lost 5 bases, with 9 bases spanning the gap. Germline CDR1 and CDR2: SGHRS and YFSETQ. The chain is built from TRBV5-1 and TRBJ2-2, with D tentatively TRBD2 (6 bases). Sequencing was performed on cells from a culture (not recorded whether cultured in vitro). The origin of this receptor is a human donor with melanoma. In DNA form, the CDR3 reads TGCGCCAGCAGCCCGGGGGTGACCGGGGAGCTGTTTTTT. Translating gives CASSPGVTGELFF. Supplemented by reference TRBV5-1 and TRBJ2-2, the full variable domain reads KAGVTQTPRYLIKTRGQQVTLSCSPISGHRSVSWYQQTPGQGLQFLFEYFSETQRNKGNFPGRFSGRQFSNSRSEMNVSTLELGDSALYLCASSPGVTGELFFGEGSRLTVL.